This T cell receptor (beta chain) was identified in a study of human T cells and chemical hapten exposure. This clonotype was counted only a few times. Its target is unknown. The study, taken as a whole, reports: Patch test score rose with PT1 expanded TCRs, significant at 8, 16, 32, not 4.

As the library was built, unique molecular identifiers were attached to individual cDNA molecules. Source study methods: The number of TCRs in each sample had a median of 95,638 and spanned roughly 23,224 to 750,000. Each CDR3 protein gets one entry after TCRdb re-called the RACE reads with MiXCR. TCRdb's processing, not the authors' own work, is the source of the V and J calls. The sample has 380,000 or so distinct CDR3 sequences, around 4.8% seen once; the top ten hold about 2.1%. The germline V gene encodes CDR1 ENHRY and CDR2 SYGVKD. This CDR3 has 13 residues. V was cut by 5 bases and J by 0 bases, with 8 bases left in between. The time point denotes: patch test 1, 2 weeks after DPC sensitization. The treatment was: therapeutic diphenylcyclopropenone sensitization with weekly scalp DPC.

The source material was whole blood, sampled in connection with sensitization to the hapten diphenylcyclopropenone (DPC). The genes are TRBV10-3 and TRBJ2-7; the D is unclear. This sequence was found in a woman aged 50 to 60 with alopecia areata. Some clones in this sample may be carry-over from other donors' samples. The CDR3 coding sequence is TGTGCCATCAGTTTGACCAGCTCCTACGAGCAGTACTTC. The encoded protein is CAISLTSSYEQYF.